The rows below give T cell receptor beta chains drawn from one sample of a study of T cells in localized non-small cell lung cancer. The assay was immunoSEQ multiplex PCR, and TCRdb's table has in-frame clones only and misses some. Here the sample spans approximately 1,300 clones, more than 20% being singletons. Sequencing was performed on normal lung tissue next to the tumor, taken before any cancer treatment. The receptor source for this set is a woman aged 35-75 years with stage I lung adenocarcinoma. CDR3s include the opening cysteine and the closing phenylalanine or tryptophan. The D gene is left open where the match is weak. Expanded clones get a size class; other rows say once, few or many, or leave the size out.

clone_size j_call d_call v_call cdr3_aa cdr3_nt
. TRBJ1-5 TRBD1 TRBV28 CASSLGQGVQPQHF TGTGCCAGCAGTTTGGGACAGGGGGTGCAGCCCCAGCATTTT
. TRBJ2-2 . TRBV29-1 CSVEGPLGTGELFF TGCAGCGTTGAAGGCCCCTTGGGGACCGGGGAGCTGTTTTTT
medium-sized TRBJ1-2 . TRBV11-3 CASNLAVRVFQGYTF TGTGCCAGCAACCTCGCCGTCAGGGTCTTCCAGGGCTACACCTTC
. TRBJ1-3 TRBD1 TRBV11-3 CASSRGQPNSGNTIYF TGTGCCAGCAGCCGGGGACAGCCAAACTCTGGAAACACCATATATTTT
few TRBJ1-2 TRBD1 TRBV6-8 CASSLSGTVGRYGYTF TGTGCCAGCAGCCTATCCGGGACAGTTGGGAGATATGGCTACACCTTC
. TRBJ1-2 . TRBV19 CASSWGRVSPNYGYTF TGTGCCAGTAGTTGGGGCAGGGTAAGTCCTAACTATGGCTACACCTTC
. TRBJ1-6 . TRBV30 CAWSVTGQRENSPLHF TGTGCCTGGAGTGTAACTGGACAAAGAGAGAATTCACCCCTCCACTTT
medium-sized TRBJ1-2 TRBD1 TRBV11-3 CASTRRQGAYLDYGYTF TGTGCCAGCACCCGGAGACAGGGGGCCTACTTGGACTATGGCTACACCTTC
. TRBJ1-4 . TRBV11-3 CASSLGPEGEKLFF TGTGCCAGCAGCTTGGGCCCCGAGGGTGAAAAACTGTTTTTT
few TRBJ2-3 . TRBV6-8 CASSYTGAGLDTQYF TGTGCCAGCAGTTACACGGGAGCGGGTCTCGATACGCAGTATTTT
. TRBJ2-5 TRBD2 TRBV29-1 CSALTSGRETQYF TGCAGCGCCCTTACTAGCGGGAGAGAGACCCAGTACTTC
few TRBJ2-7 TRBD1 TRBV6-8 CASSDRDRGYEQYF TGTGCCAGCAGTGACCGGGACAGGGGTTACGAGCAGTACTTC
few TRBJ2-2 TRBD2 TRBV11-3 CASSLGGLAGGPGTGELFF TGTGCCAGCAGCCTTGGGGGACTAGCGGGAGGGCCGGGCACCGGGGAGCTGTTTTTT
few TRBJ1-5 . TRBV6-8 CASSTLDEPQHF TGTGCCAGCAGCACCCTAGACGAGCCCCAGCATTTT
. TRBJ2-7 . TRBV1 CASRGPSYEQYF TGCGCCAGCAGGGGACCTTCCTACGAGCAGTACTTC
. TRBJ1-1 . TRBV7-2 CASSAWIGTEAFF TGTGCCAGCAGCGCCTGGATAGGCACTGAAGCTTTCTTT
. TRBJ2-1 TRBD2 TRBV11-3 CASSSLAGASYNEQFF TGTGCCAGCAGCTCCCTAGCGGGGGCCTCCTACAATGAGCAGTTCTTC
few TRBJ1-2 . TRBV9 CASSAGPGEGYGYTF TGTGCCAGCAGCGCCGGACCTGGGGAGGGCTATGGCTACACCTTC
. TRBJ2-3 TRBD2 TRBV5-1 CASSLLAGFTDTQYF TGCGCCAGCAGCTTGTTAGCGGGGTTCACAGATACGCAGTATTTT
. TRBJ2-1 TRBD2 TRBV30 CASSGGRYNEQFF TGTGCCTCCTCGGGGGGGAGATACAATGAGCAGTTCTTC
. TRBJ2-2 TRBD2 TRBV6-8 CASSVGLAVNTGELFF TGTGCCAGCAGTGTTGGGCTAGCGGTGAACACCGGGGAGCTGTTTTTT
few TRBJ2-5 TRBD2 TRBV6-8 CASSYSLSRGGQETQYF TGTGCCAGCAGTTACTCTCTAAGTCGGGGGGGGCAAGAGACCCAGTACTTC
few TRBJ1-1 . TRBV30 CAWSRGYGGNTEAFF TGTGCCTGGAGTAGGGGGTATGGCGGAAACACTGAAGCTTTCTTT
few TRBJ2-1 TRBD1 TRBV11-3 CASSVLPGQPNNEQFF TGTGCCAGCAGCGTACTTCCGGGACAGCCCAACAATGAGCAGTTCTTC
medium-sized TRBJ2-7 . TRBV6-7 CASRGPYEQYF TGTGCCAGCAGGGGCCCCTACGAGCAGTACTTC
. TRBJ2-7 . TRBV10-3 CAISESSLDYEQYF TGTGCCATCAGTGAGTCTTCCCTAGACTACGAGCAGTACTTC
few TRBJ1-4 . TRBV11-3 CASSLSQGHEKLFF TGTGCCAGCAGCTTGAGCCAGGGCCATGAAAAACTGTTTTTT
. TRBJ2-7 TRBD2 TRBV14 CASSANPGGSEQYF TGTGCCAGCAGCGCCAACCCGGGAGGGAGCGAGCAGTACTTC
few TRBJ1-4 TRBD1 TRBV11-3 CASSQGQGAEKLFF TGTGCCAGCAGCCAGGGACAGGGGGCTGAAAAACTGTTTTTT
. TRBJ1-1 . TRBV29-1 CSVEFVQRNTEAFF TGCAGCGTTGAGTTTGTACAGAGGAACACTGAAGCTTTCTTT
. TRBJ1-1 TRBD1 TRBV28 CASSTFGQGNTEAFF TGTGCCAGCAGTACCTTCGGACAGGGTAACACTGAAGCTTTCTTT
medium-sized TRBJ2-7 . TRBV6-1 CASSEDPIPFYEQYF TGTGCCAGCAGTGAAGACCCCATCCCCTTCTACGAGCAGTACTTC
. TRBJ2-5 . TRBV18 CASSPGLGETQYF TGTGCCAGCTCACCGGGCCTGGGGGAGACCCAGTACTTC
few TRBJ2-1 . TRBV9 CASSSLGDEQFF TGTGCCAGCAGCAGTCTGGGAGATGAGCAGTTCTTC
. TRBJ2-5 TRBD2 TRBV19 CASSTGLAGGSETQYF TGTGCCAGTAGTACGGGACTAGCGGGAGGCTCAGAGACCCAGTACTTC
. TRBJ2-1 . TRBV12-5 CASGLDRDFLYNEQFF TGTGCTAGTGGTTTGGACCGGGACTTCCTCTACAATGAGCAGTTCTTC
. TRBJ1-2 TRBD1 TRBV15 CATSPPGTGTGYTF TGTGCCACCAGCCCCCCTGGGACAGGGACCGGCTACACCTTC
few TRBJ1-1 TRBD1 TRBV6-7 CASRMGQGAFF TGTGCCAGCAGAATGGGACAGGGAGCTTTCTTT
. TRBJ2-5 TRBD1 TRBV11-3 CASSSPTGPETQYF TGTGCCAGCAGCTCTCCGACAGGGCCAGAGACCCAGTACTTC